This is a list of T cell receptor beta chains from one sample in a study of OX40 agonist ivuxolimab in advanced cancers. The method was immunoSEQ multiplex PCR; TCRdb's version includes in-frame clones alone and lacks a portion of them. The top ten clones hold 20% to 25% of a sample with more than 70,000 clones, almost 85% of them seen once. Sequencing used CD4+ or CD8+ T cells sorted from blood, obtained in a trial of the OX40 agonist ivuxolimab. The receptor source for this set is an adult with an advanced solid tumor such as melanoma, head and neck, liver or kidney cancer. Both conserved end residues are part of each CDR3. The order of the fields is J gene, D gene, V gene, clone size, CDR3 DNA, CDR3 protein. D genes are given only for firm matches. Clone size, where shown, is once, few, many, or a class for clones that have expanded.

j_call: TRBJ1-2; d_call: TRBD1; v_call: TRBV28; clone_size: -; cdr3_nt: TGTGCCAGCAGTTCGGGGGGCGGGACAGGGGGCGTTGCTAACTATGGCTACACCTTC; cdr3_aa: CASSSGGGTGGVANYGYTF
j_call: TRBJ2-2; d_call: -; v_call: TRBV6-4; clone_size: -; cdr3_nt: TGTGCCAGCAGTGAGATGGGAGGGACAGTAAACACCGGGGAGCTGTTTTTT; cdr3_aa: CASSEMGGTVNTGELFF
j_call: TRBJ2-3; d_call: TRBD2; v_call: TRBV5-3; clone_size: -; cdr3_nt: TGTGCCAGAAGCTCAGGACTAGCGGGAATGGGGGATACGCAGTATTTT; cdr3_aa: CARSSGLAGMGDTQYF
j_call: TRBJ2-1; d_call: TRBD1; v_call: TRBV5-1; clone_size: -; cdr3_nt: TGCGCCAGCAGCTTGGCCCCAGGGGGCAATGAGCAGTTCTTC; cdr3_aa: CASSLAPGGNEQFF
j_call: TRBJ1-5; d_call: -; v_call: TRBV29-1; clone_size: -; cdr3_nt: TGCAGCGCCCCTTCGCAGGGGCTTGGCCAGCCCCAGCATTTT; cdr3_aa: CSAPSQGLGQPQHF
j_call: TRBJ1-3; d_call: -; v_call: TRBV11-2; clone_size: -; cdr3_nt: TGTGCCAGCAGCTTAGTTGATGACGGTCCTGGAAACACCATATATTTT; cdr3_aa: CASSLVDDGPGNTIYF
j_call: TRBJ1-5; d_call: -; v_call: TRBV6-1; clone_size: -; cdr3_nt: TGTGCCAGCAGTTGGGGCAGGGGAGGCAATCAGCCCCAGCATTTT; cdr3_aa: CASSWGRGGNQPQHF
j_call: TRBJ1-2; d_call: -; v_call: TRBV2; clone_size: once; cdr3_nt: TGTGCCAGCAGTGAAGATCAGGAATATTATGGCTACACCTTC; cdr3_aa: CASSEDQEYYGYTF
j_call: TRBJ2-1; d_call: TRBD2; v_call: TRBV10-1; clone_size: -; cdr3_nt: TGCGCCAGCGGTAGGACTAGCGGGAGTCTGGATGAGCAGTTCTTC; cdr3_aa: CASGRTSGSLDEQFF
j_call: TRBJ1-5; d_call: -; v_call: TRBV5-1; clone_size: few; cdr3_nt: TGCGCCAGCAGCTTTAGCGGTAATAGCAATCAGCCCCAGCATTTT; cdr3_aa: CASSFSGNSNQPQHF
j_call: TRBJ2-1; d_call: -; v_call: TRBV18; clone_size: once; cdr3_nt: TGTGCCAGCTCACCGGTGGGACCGGGCGCCTTCTACAATGAGCAGTTCTTC; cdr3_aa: CASSPVGPGAFYNEQFF
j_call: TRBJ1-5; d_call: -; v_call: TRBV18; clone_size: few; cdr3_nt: TGTGCCAGCTCACCAACTAGGCAGGGTTTACAGCCCCAGCATTTT; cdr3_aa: CASSPTRQGLQPQHF
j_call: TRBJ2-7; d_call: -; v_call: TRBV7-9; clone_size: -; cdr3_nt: TGTGCCAGCAGCTTAATGATCTCCGAGCAGTACTTC; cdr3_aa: CASSLMISEQYF
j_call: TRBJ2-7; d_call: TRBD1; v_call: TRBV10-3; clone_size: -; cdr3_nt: TGTGCCATCAGTCGATCCGGGACAGTCCACGAGCAGTACTTC; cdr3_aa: CAISRSGTVHEQYF
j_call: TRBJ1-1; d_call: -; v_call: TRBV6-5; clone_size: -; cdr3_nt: TGTGCCAGCAGAGGTAGGAACACTGAAGCTTTCTTT; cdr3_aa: CASRGRNTEAFF
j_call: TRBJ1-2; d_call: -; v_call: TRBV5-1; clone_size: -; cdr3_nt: TGCGCCAGCAGACCCCCCCAGGAGAACTATGGCTACACCTTC; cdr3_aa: CASRPPQENYGYTF
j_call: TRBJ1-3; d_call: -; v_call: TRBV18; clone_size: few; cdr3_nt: TGTGCCAGCTCAACCACGGGTTCGGACACCATATATTTT; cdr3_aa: CASSTTGSDTIYF
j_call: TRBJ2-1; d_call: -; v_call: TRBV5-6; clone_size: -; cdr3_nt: TGTGCCCATACGGGCGGTGGCTCCTACAATGAGCAGTTCTTC; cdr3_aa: CAHTGGGSYNEQFF
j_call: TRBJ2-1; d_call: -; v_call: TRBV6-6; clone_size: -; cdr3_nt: TGTGCCAGCAACCCTGGGCAGGCGAAGTTCTTC; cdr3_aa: CASNPGQAKFF
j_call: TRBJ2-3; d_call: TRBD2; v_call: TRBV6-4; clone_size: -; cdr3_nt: TGTGCCAGCAGCCGCCGGCGGGGGGGCACAGATACGCAGTATTTT; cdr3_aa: CASSRRRGGTDTQYF
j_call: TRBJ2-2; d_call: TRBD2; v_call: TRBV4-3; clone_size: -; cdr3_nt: TGCGCCAGCAGCCAGGGGTCGGCGGGGGGTACCGGGGAGCTGTTTTTT; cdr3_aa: CASSQGSAGGTGELFF
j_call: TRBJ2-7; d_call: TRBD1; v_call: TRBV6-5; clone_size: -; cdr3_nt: TGTGCCAGCATCAGAGACAGGGACACCTACGAGCAGTACTTC; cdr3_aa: CASIRDRDTYEQYF
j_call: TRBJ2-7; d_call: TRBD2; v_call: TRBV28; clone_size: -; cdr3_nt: TGTGCCAGCAGTTGGACTAGCGGGTACTACGAGCAGTACTTC; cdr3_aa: CASSWTSGYYEQYF
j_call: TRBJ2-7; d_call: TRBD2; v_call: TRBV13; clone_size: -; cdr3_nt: TGTGCCAGCAGCTACCAATGGGAGGGAGACCACGAGCAGTACTTC; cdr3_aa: CASSYQWEGDHEQYF
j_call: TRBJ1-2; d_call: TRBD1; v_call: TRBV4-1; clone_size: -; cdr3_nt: TGCGCCAGCAGCCAAGAACACAGGGGGATCTATGGCTACACCTTC; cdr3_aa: CASSQEHRGIYGYTF
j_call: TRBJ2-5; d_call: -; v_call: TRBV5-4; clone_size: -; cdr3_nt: TGTGCCAGCAGCTTGGAGAACCTCCCCAGTGGGACCCAGTACTTC; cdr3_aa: CASSLENLPSGTQYF
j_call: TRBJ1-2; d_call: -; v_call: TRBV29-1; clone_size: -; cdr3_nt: TGCAGCGTCTCCGGGCCGAGGGGCTACACCTTC; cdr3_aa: CSVSGPRGYTF
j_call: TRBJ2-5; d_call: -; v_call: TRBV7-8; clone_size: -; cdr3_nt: TGTGCCAGCAGCGCGGGACCCACTCCCACCCGCCAAGAGACCCAGTACTTC; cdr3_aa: CASSAGPTPTRQETQYF
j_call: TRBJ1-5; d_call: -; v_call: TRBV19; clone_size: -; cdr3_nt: TGTGCCAGTAGTATCCCCCAGGGCAATCAGCCCCAGCATTTT; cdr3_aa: CASSIPQGNQPQHF
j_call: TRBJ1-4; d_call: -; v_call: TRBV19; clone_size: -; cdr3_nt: TGTGCCAGTAGTATAGTTCGGGGGCACCGGGAAAAACTGTTTTTT; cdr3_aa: CASSIVRGHREKLFF
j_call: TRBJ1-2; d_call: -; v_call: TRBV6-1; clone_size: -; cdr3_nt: TGTGCCAGCAGTGAAGTATGGGGGGCCTATGGCTACACCTTC; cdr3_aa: CASSEVWGAYGYTF
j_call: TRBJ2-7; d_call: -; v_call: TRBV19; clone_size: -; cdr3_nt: TGTGCCAGTAGTATACGTTCTCTCCCCTACGAGCAGTACTTC; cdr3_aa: CASSIRSLPYEQYF
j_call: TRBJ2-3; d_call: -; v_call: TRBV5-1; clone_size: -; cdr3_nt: TGCGCCAGCAGCTTGGGCGTAGGACTTCCTAGCACAGATACGCAGTATTTT; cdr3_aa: CASSLGVGLPSTDTQYF
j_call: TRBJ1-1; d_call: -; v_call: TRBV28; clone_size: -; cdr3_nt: TGTGCCAGCAGTTTAAGGGAGAACACTGAAGCTTTCTTT; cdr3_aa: CASSLRENTEAFF
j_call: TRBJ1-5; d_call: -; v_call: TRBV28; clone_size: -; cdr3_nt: TGTGCCAGCAGCCCTTCGTCGGGCAGGGGCAATCAGCCCCAGCATTTT; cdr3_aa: CASSPSSGRGNQPQHF
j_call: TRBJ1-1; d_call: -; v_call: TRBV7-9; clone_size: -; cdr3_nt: TGTGCCAGCAGCCGTCCGCGTACTGAAGCTTTCTTT; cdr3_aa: CASSRPRTEAFF
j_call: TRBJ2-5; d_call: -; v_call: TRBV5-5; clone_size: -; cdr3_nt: TGTGCCAGCAGCATCGGAGAGACCCAGTACTTC; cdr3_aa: CASSIGETQYF
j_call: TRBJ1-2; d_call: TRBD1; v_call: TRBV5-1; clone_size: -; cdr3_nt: TGCGCCAGCAGCTTGGAGGACAGGGAAAGTGGCTACACCTTC; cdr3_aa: CASSLEDRESGYTF
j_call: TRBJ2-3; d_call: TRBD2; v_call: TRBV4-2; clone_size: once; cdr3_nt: TGTGCCAGCAGCCCGAGGACTAGCGGATCGTCTAGCACAGATACGCAGTATTTT; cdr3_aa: CASSPRTSGSSSTDTQYF
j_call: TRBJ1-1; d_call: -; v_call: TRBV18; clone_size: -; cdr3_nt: TGTGCCAGCTCACTTCGACGGGACACTGAAGCTTTCTTT; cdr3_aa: CASSLRRDTEAFF
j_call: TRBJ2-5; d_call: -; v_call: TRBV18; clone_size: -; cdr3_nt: TGTGCCAGCTCCTGGGACCACCAAGAGACCCAGTACTTC; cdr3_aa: CASSWDHQETQYF
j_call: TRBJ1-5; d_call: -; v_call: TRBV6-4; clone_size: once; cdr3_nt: TGTGCCAGCAGTGAAGTAGGGGGGGCCGGACAGCCCCAGCATTTT; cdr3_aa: CASSEVGGAGQPQHF
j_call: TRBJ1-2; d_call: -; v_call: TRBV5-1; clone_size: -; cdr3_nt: TGCGCCAGCAGCTTGCCCTCGGGGGGGGATGGCGGCTACACCTTC; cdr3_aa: CASSLPSGGDGGYTF
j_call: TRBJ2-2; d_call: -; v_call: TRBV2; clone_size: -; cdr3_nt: TGTGCCAGCAGTGATATACAGTCTTACACCGGGGAGCTGTTTTTT; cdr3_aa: CASSDIQSYTGELFF
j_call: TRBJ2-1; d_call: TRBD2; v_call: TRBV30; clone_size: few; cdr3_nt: TGTGCCTCGTTAGCGGGCCCCTACAATGAGCAGTTCTTC; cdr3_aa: CASLAGPYNEQFF
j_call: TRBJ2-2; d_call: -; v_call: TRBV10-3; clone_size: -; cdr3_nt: TGTGCCATCAGTGAGATTGACCCCATGAACACCGGGGAGCTGTTTTTT; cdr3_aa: CAISEIDPMNTGELFF